A single sample gave rise to the 22 T cell receptor beta chains below, sequenced in a study of control samples from healthy donors and cancer patients. Using immunoSEQ multiplex PCR, the repertoire was profiled, and TCRdb retains in-frame clones only, with some absent. This repertoire shows some 210,000 clones, 91% found once; its top ten account for approximately 2%. The specimen was blood. These receptors were collected from a man aged 30 to 45 in good health.

The chain is built from TRBV29-1 and TRBJ2-3; 7 positions match TRBD1. Looked up from germline, CDR1 is SQVTM and CDR2 is ANQGSEA. The V segment lost 7 bases and the J segment 4 bases; nucleotides outside the gene matches: 14. This CDR3 comprises 15 residues. CDR3 DNA sequence: TGCAGCGGCGGACAGGTGAGAGGGCACGCAGATACGCAGTATTTT. This encodes CSGGQVRGHADTQYF.

The chain links TRBV29-1 to TRBJ1-1; D is undetermined. Germline assignment: CDR1 SQVTM and CDR2 ANQGSEA. The V and J ends lost 3 bases and 4 bases respectively, with 12 bases between them. The CDR3 totals 13 residues. The CDR3 spells CSVENNAGTEAFF. The CDR3 bases are TGCAGCGTTGAGAATAATGCCGGCACTGAAGCTTTCTTT.

A word on this clone: Other DNA sequences in this specimen translate into the identical CDR3. CDR3 residues: CASSLEGSSYNEQFF. The DNA of the CDR3 is TGTGCCAGCAGCTTAGAGGGATCCTCCTACAATGAGCAGTTCTTC. This chain links TRBV11-3 with TRBJ2-1; D not resolved. Germline V gene sequence: CDR1 SGHNT, CDR2 YENEEA. Trimming took off 0 bases at V and 0 bases at J, with 6 bases between the two ends. The CDR3 runs to 15 residues.

The J gene is TRBJ1-2, the V gene TRBV5-1, with D possibly being TRBD1 (5 bases). Trimming left V 5 bases short and J 2 bases short, with 10 bases between. The CDR3 consists of 13 residues. Germline V lookup: CDR1 SGHRS, CDR2 YFSETQ. CDR3 nucleotides: TGCGCCAGCAGAATCGGGGGAAACTATGGCTACACCTTC. This codes for CASRIGGNYGYTF.

The gene calls are TRBV14 and TRBJ2-3; D not resolved. Germline V gene data show CDR1 as SGHDN and CDR2 as FVKESK. V was pared by 0 bases and J by 2 bases, with 6 bases between. The CDR3 is made up of 14 amino acids. CDR3 DNA: TGTGCCAGCAGCCAAGATGTCCTCACAGATACGCAGTATTTT. Translating gives CASSQDVLTDTQYF.

The chain joins TRBV5-1 to TRBJ2-7; TRBD2 might be the D (6 bases). The germline V gene encodes CDR1 SGHRS and CDR2 YFSETQ. The V end was cut by 0 bases, the J end by 2 bases, with 15 bases between. The CDR3 is 16 residues long. The CDR3 DNA reads as TGCGCCAGCAGCTTGGAGGGACTTAGGACACCCTACGAGCAGTACTTC. Its translation: CASSLEGLRTPYEQYF.

The V and J genes are TRBV6-6 and TRBJ1-2, with 8 bases aligning to TRBD1. The germline gives CDR1 MNHNY, CDR2 SVGAGI (reference sequence). The CDR3 is made up of 16 amino acids. The V and J ends lost 0 bases and 4 bases, in that order; junction bases with no gene match: 7. CDR3 coding DNA: TGTGCCAGCAGTTACTCGAGGGCAGGGGGCGTCTATGGCTACACCTTC. Protein: CASSYSRAGGVYGYTF.

This chain connects TRBV10-1 to TRBJ2-7; 12 nucleotides align to TRBD2. J was trimmed by 6 bases and V by 6 bases; bases with no gene match: 15. Germline CDR1 reads WNHNN; CDR2 reads SYGVQD (reference sequence). The CDR3 covers 17 residues. Written as DNA, the CDR3 is TGCGCCAGCAGCGCCTTATCTCTAGCGGGGGGGCCGTCCGAGCAGTACTTC. As protein: CASSALSLAGGPSEQYF.

V is TRBV24-1 and J is TRBJ2-1, with 7 bases that match TRBD2. The CDR3 has 19 amino acids. With V trimmed by 1 base and J by 3 bases, 14 bases remained unmatched. Germline V lookup: CDR1 KGHDR, CDR2 SFDVKD. The CDR3 loop is CATSDFDPERGGRYNEQFF. The CDR3 DNA reads TGTGCCACCAGTGATTTTGACCCAGAGCGGGGAGGGCGCTACAATGAGCAGTTCTTC.

V gene TRBV15 combines with J gene TRBJ2-2, with TRBD1 matching 7 bases. The V and J ends lost 5 bases and 5 bases, in that order; junction bases with no gene match: 5. Looked up from germline, CDR1 is LNHNV and CDR2 is YYDKDF (reference sequence). The CDR3 totals 14 residues. The chain's CDR3 is CATSAGGTTGELFF. For the CDR3, the DNA is TGTGCCACCAGCGCAGGGGGTACTACCGGGGAGCTGTTTTTT.

The gene calls are TRBV5-4 and TRBJ1-3; D gene uncertain. V was shortened by 4 bases and J by 1 base, with 6 bases between the two germline ends. The CDR3 has 13 residues. Germline values: CDR1 SGHNT, CDR2 YYREEE (reference sequence). CDR3 amino acids: CASSRASGNTIYF. The CDR3 DNA sequence: TGTGCCAGCAGCCGGGCGTCTGGAAACACCATATATTTT.

V usage is TRBV19 and J usage is TRBJ2-3, with TRBD1 matching 8 bases. With 3 bases clipped from V and 4 bases from J, the junction kept 9 bases outside the gene matches. Per the germline V gene, CDR1 is LNHDA and CDR2 is SQIVND (reference sequence). The CDR3 is made up of 16 amino acids. CDR3 loop: CASSMRGQGNADTQYF. The CDR3 bases are TGTGCCAGTAGTATGCGAGGACAGGGTAACGCAGATACGCAGTATTTT.

This clone was picked up one time. V is TRBV20-1 and J is TRBJ2-7, with unresolved D. The germline V and J ends were trimmed by 0 bases and 10 bases, with 10 bases remaining between them. This CDR3 comprises 11 residues. Per germline, CDR1 DFQATT and CDR2 SNEGSKA (reference sequence). Here the CDR3 reads CSARDLGNQYF. CDR3 DNA sequence: TGCAGTGCTAGAGATCTGGGGAATCAGTACTTC.

V is TRBV19 and J is TRBJ2-7; D perhaps matches TRBD1 (5 bases). V gave up 3 bases and J gave up 0 bases, with 12 bases separating them. This CDR3 has 15 amino acids. Germline V gene sequence: CDR1 LNHDA, CDR2 SQIVND (reference sequence). CDR3 DNA sequence: TGTGCCAGTAGTATCATCCAGGGCAGCTCCTACGAGCAGTACTTC. Its translation is CASSIIQGSSYEQYF. The complete variable domain, with remaining parts taken from reference TRBV19 and TRBJ2-7, reads DGGITQSPKYLFRKEGQNVTLSCEQNLNHDAMYWYRQDPGQGLRLIYYSQIVNDFQKGDIAEGYSVSREKKESFPLTVTSAQKNPTAFYLCASSIIQGSSYEQYFGPGTRLTVT.

V usage is TRBV6-4 and J usage is TRBJ2-3; TRBD2 might be the D (5 bases). Looked up from germline, CDR1 is MRHNA and CDR2 is SNTAGT. This CDR3 has 15 residues. V was trimmed by 0 bases and J by 6 bases, leaving 13 bases between them. CDR3 residues: CASSDSESPGDTQYF. The CDR3 nucleotides read TGTGCCAGCAGTGACTCTGAGAGCCCGGGGGATACGCAGTATTTT.

This clone was detected only a few times. The rearrangement uses TRBV2 and TRBJ1-5; 7 bases are shared with TRBD1. Per the germline V gene, CDR1 is SNHLY and CDR2 is FYNNEI. This CDR3 is built from 13 residues. Trimming took 2 bases from V and 9 from J; bases not matched to a gene: 4. The CDR3 loop reads CASSEQNRGPQHF. CDR3 nucleotides: TGTGCCAGCAGTGAACAAAACAGGGGGCCCCAGCATTTT. Together with reference TRBV2 and TRBJ1-5, the CDR3 gives the full variable domain: EPEVTQTPSHQVTQMGQEVILRCVPISNHLYFYWYRQILGQKVEFLVSFYNNEISEKSEIFDDQFSVERPDGSNFTLKIRSTKLEDSAMYFCASSEQNRGPQHFGDGTRLSIL.

The V gene is TRBV13, the J gene TRBJ2-3; 12 positions match TRBD2. Germline values: CDR1 PRHDT, CDR2 FYEKMQ (reference sequence). The CDR3 is 18 amino acids. Germline trimming cut 2 bases from V and 3 bases from J; bases unmatched to any gene: 9. The CDR3 sequence is CASSLFLAGGPSTDTQYF. Written as DNA, the CDR3 is TGTGCCAGCAGCTTATTTCTAGCGGGGGGGCCGTCGACAGATACGCAGTATTTT.

The chain employs TRBV6-2 or TRBV6-3 and TRBJ2-3; TRBD2 agrees at 8 bases. This CDR3 contains 18 residues. V shed 2 bases, J shed 3 bases, and the junction held 13 bases outside the gene matches. Germline V gives CDR1 MNHEY, CDR2 SVGEGT. The CDR3: CASSYNTGGGMVTDTQYF. CDR3 nucleotides: TGTGCCAGCAGTTACAATACCGGGGGGGGTATGGTTACAGATACGCAGTATTTT.

The CDR3 nucleotides read TGTGCCAGCAGCTTGGGGTTCGGGGCTGTCAGAGAGCAGTACTTC. Translated, it gives CASSLGFGAVREQYF. V usage is TRBV5-6 and J usage is TRBJ2-7; D may be TRBD1 or TRBD2 (5 bases each). The CDR3 spans 15 residues. The germline V gene encodes CDR1 SGHDT and CDR2 YYEEEE. Between the trimmed V and J ends, which lost 0 bases and 7 bases, there was a span of 17 bases.

The chain recombines TRBV7-8 with TRBJ2-1; a weak D match, TRBD2 (8 bases). The CDR3 consists of 15 residues. Germline V gene data show CDR1 as SGHVS and CDR2 as FQNEAQ. Trimming shortened V by 4 bases and J by 3 bases, and 13 bases separated the two germline ends. This CDR3 reads CASSSGGGFYNEQFF. As DNA, the CDR3 is TGTGCCAGCAGCTCGGGAGGGGGCTTCTACAATGAGCAGTTCTTC.

The chain couples TRBV5-1 to TRBJ2-1; D call uncertain. From germline, CDR1 is SGHRS and CDR2 YFSETQ. This CDR3 region has 16 residues. Deletions cut 4 bases from V and 4 bases from J, with 18 bases between. CDR3 residues: CASSQLAAGDYNEQFF. CDR3 coding DNA: TGCGCCAGCAGCCAATTGGCGGCAGGTGATTACAATGAGCAGTTCTTC.

Concerning this clone: Other DNA sequences in the same sample also yield this CDR3. The V and J genes are TRBV5-6 and TRBJ1-6; perhaps TRBD1 as D (5 bases). Germline CDR1 and CDR2: SGHDT and YYEEEE. CDR3 length: 14 residues. Trimming took off 7 bases at V and 7 bases at J, with 15 bases between the two ends. In nucleotides, the CDR3 is TGTGCCAGCGTCTTTAGGGGCGGGAATTCACCCCTCCACTTT. Amino acid sequence: CASVFRGGNSPLHF.